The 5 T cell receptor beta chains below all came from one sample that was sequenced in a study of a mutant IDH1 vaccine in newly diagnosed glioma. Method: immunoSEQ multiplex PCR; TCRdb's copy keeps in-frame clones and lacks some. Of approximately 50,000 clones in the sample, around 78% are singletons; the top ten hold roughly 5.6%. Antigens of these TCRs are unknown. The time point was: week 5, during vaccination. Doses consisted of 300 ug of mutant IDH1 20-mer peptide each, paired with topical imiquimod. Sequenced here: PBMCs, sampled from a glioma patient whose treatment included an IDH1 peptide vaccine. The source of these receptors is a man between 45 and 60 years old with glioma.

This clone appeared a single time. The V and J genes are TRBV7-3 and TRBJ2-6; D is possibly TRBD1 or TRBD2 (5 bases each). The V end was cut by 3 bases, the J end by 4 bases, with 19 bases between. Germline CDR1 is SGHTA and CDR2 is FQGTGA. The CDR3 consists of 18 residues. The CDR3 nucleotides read TGTGCCAGCAGCTTCCGAGGGGACGGACCTTCGGGGGCCAACGTCCTGACTTTC. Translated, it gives CASSFRGDGPSGANVLTF.

The CDR3 DNA reads TGTGCCAGCAGCCGGGGGACAGGGGATGCCAATCAGCCCCAGCATTTT. It encodes CASSRGTGDANQPQHF. The chain combines TRBV7-8 with TRBJ1-5, with TRBD1 matching 10 bases. The trim removed 5 bases at V and 3 bases at J, leaving 7 bases unmatched. The CDR3 spans 16 residues. Germline CDR1 is SGHVS and CDR2 is FQNEAQ. The entire variable domain, with the rest obtained from reference TRBV7-8 and TRBJ1-5, is as follows: GAGVSQSPRYKVAKRGQDVALRCDPISGHVSLFWYQQALGQGPEFLTYFQNEAQLDKSGLPSDRFFAERPEGSVSTLKIQRTQQEDSAVYLCASSRGTGDANQPQHFGDGTRLSIL.

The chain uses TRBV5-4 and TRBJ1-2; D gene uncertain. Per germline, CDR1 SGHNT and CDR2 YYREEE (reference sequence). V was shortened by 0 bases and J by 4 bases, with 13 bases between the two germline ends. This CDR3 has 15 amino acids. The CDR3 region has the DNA TGTGCCAGCAGCTTGGGGGGAGAGGGTGGCTATGGCTACACCTTC. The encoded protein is CASSLGGEGGYGYTF.

Here the CDR3 reads CASEDPVGTQYF. CDR3 coding DNA: TGTGCCAGCGAGGATCCCGTTGGGACCCAGTACTTC. The rearrangement links TRBV6-1 to TRBJ2-5; no clear D gene. CDR1 is MNHNS, CDR2 SASEGT, per germline. The germline V and J ends were trimmed by 8 bases and 7 bases, with 14 bases remaining between them. The CDR3 length is 12 residues.

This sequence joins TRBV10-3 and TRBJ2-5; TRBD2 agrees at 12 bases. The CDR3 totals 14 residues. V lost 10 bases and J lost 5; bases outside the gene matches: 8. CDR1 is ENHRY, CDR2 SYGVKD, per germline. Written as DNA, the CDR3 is TGTGCCACCTCTAGCGGGGGGGCGATGGAGACCCAGTACTTC. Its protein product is CATSSGGAMETQYF.